Given below is one T cell receptor beta chain in context. Its antigen remains unidentified. Produced via immunoSEQ multiplex PCR; TCRdb's table is partial and in-frame only. The repertoire includes about 350,000 clones, approximately 86% of them detected once, and about 10% sits in the top ten. This entry comes from a study of Ad26.COV2.S vaccination and SARS-CoV-2 variants. Looking at the study overall: Once, or twice with 56 days between doses, Ad26.COV2.S was given intramuscularly.

Broader study findings: Reportedly, spike-specific CD8+ and CD4+ T cell responses achieved substantial breadth once vaccination had taken place.

Treatment reported: 15 to 20 received Ad26.COV2.S at low or high dose, single or two shots; several received placebo; per-sample allocation not given. It was on day 63 after the first vaccine or placebo injection that samples were taken. This vaccine is an Ad26 vector that expresses the Wuhan-strain SARS-CoV-2 spike. The germline V gene has CDR1 SNHLY and CDR2 FYNNEI. This CDR3 has 14 residues. The V end was cut by 6 bases, the J end by 1 base, with 7 bases between. This receptor was taken from a person aged 18 to 59 who received the Ad26.COV2.S COVID-19 vaccine or a placebo. This specimen consisted of peripheral blood, obtained in a trial of Ad26.COV2.S vaccine versus placebo. The rearrangement uses TRBV2 and TRBJ1-6; possible D gene TRBD1, 5 bases. The CDR3 nucleotides are TGTGCCAGCAGCAGGGAGTCCTATAATTCACCCCTCCACTTT. Its translation: CASSRESYNSPLHF.